The 16 T cell receptor beta chains below all came from one sample that was sequenced in a study of blood T cell repertoires in COVID-19 (dated by TCRdb to the early 2020s). To prepare the library, the immunoSEQ multiplex PCR assay was applied. In TCRdb, the immuneACCESS table is reduced to in-frame sequences with V and J assigned. These tables do not hold every clone; where another copy was compared, an unresolved V gene accounts for under half, and the others remain unexplained. Present in this sample are approximately 210,000 clones, 75% to 85% of which were seen just once. The top ten constitute around 4.5% of the sample. The specimen was PBMCs or T cells enriched from blood (not recorded which). The receptors stem from a man between 25 and 39 years old with acute COVID-19.

This rearrangement joins TRBV5-1 to TRBJ2-5; D might be TRBD2 (7 bases). The V gene's germline CDR1 is SGHRS and CDR2 YFSETQ. The V end was cut by 7 bases, the J end by 4 bases, with 14 bases between. This CDR3 region has 13 residues. CDR3: CASGGARSETQYF. The CDR3 DNA follows: TGCGCCAGCGGGGGGGCCCGTTCAGAGACCCAGTACTTC.

Only one count was recorded for this clone. The V call is TRBV6-5, the J call TRBJ2-1; a possible D gene is TRBD1 (5 bases). The V and J ends lost 5 bases and 4 bases respectively, with 15 bases between them. The CDR3 is made up of 15 amino acids. Germline lookup yields CDR1 MNHEY and CDR2 SVGAGI. The CDR3 DNA sequence: TGTGCCAGCAGTCGCACAGAGACAGTTTACAATGAGCAGTTCTTC. Its protein is CASSRTETVYNEQFF.

The CDR3, as DNA: TGTGCCAGCAGCTTCGCAGCGGGGGCCAATTACGAGCAGTACTTC. Residues: CASSFAAGANYEQYF. This chain joins TRBV11-2 and TRBJ2-7; 8 nucleotides line up with TRBD2. This CDR3 is 15 amino acids long. Trimming took 3 bases from V and 4 from J; bases not matched to a gene: 8. Looked up from germline, CDR1 is SGHAT and CDR2 is FQNNGV.

The rearrangement uses TRBV28 and TRBJ1-3; D remains ambiguous. V dropped 4 bases and J dropped 4 bases, with 11 bases sitting between them. CDR1 is MDHEN, CDR2 SYDVKM, per germline. CDR3 length: 14 amino acids. CDR3 bases: TGTGCCAGCAGTTGGGGAGGAACGGGAAACACCATATATTTT. Its translation: CASSWGGTGNTIYF.

The CDR3, as DNA: TGTGCCAGCAGGAGGGACAGCTCCTACGAGCAGTACTTC. Its protein product is CASRRDSSYEQYF. The J gene is TRBJ2-7, the V gene TRBV6-5; 7 bases are a match to TRBD1. The J segment lost 0 bases and the V segment lost 6 bases, leaving 2 bases of the junction unmatched. The germline gives CDR1 MNHEY, CDR2 SVGAGI. There are 13 residues in the CDR3.

This chain connects TRBV6-4 to TRBJ2-3, with a weak D call TRBD2 (7 bases). Germline-derived CDR1 and CDR2 are MRHNA and SNTAGT. V was pared by 5 bases and J by 2 bases, with 11 bases between. CDR3 length equals 14 residues. The CDR3 DNA is TGTGCCAGCAGTAAAGGGGGGGCCACAGATACGCAGTATTTT. This sequence encodes CASSKGGATDTQYF.

This rearrangement joins TRBV5-1 to TRBJ2-3, with D possibly matching TRBD2 (6 bases). CDR3 length: 16 amino acids. Germline loops: CDR1 SGHRS, CDR2 YFSETQ. Trimming cost V 3 bases and J 2 bases, with 16 bases left between them. The DNA for the CDR3 is TGCGCCAGCAGCTCTAACCCGGGACTGCCCACAGATACGCAGTATTTT. It yields the protein CASSSNPGLPTDTQYF.

This sequence joins TRBV30 and TRBJ2-7; D possibly corresponds to TRBD2 (6 bases). This CDR3 has 13 residues. CDR1 and CDR2 from the germline V gene are GTSNPN and SVGIG (reference sequence). The V end lost 4 bases, the J end lost 3 bases, and 13 bases lay between the germline ends. CDR3 nucleotides: TGTGCCTGGACCCAGCCCGGGAGCTACGAGCAGTACTTC. As protein: CAWTQPGSYEQYF.

This chain uses TRBV7-2 with TRBJ1-1; D gene ambiguous. The CDR3 runs to 15 residues. Germline-derived CDR1 and CDR2 are SGHTA and FQGNSA. V was cut by 5 bases and J by 3 bases, with 16 bases left in between. CDR3 sequence: CASSPRGGIHTEAFF. The DNA for the CDR3 is TGTGCCAGCAGCCCAAGAGGAGGGATTCACACTGAAGCTTTCTTT.

The CDR3 sequence is CASSLRQGASYEQYF. The CDR3 DNA sequence: TGTGCCAGCAGCCTCAGACAGGGGGCGTCCTACGAGCAGTACTTC. The chain is built from TRBV7-6 and TRBJ2-7; 10 bases map to TRBD1. CDR1 and CDR2 (germline): SGHVS, FNYEAQ. The CDR3 loop spans 15 amino acids. After removal of 5 bases from V and 1 base from J, the junction contained 5 bases not matched to a gene. Together with reference TRBV7-6 and TRBJ2-7, the CDR3 gives the full variable domain: GAGVSQSPRYKVTKRGQDVALRCDPISGHVSLYWYRQALGQGPEFLTYFNYEAQQDKSGLPNDRFSAERPEGSISTLTIQRTEQRDSAMYRCASSLRQGASYEQYFGPGTRLTVT.

The chain combines TRBV6-6 with TRBJ2-5; weak D call: TRBD2 (7 bases). The germline CDR1 and CDR2 sequences are MNHNY and SVGAGI (reference sequence). CDR3 length equals 16 residues. Trimming took off 5 bases at V and 3 bases at J, with 19 bases between the two ends. For the CDR3, the DNA is TGTGCCAGCAGTCAAGGGAGTGGGGGGGCTAAAGAGACCCAGTACTTC. Protein sequence: CASSQGSGGAKETQYF.

The rearrangement uses TRBV18 and TRBJ2-5; 9 bases map to TRBD1. Germline-derived CDR1 and CDR2 are KGHSH and LQKENI. CDR3 size: 16 residues. Trimming cost V 2 bases and J 4 bases; bases outside gene matches: 8. The CDR3 reads CASSPGATGGRETQYF. The CDR3, as DNA: TGTGCCAGCTCACCAGGGGCTACAGGGGGCCGAGAGACCCAGTACTTC.

The genes are TRBV28 and TRBJ1-4; D may be TRBD1 (5 bases). V was cut by 2 bases and J by 8 bases, with 12 bases left in between. CDR1 and CDR2 from the germline V gene are MDHEN and SYDVKM. This CDR3 is 14 amino acids long. The CDR3 DNA reads TGTGCCAGCAGTTTAGGGACTGGAGGGGAAAAACTGTTTTTT. It codes for CASSLGTGGEKLFF. Full variable domain (outside the CDR3, taken from reference TRBV28 and TRBJ1-4): DVKVTQSSRYLVKRTGEKVFLECVQDMDHENMFWYRQDPGLGLRLIYFSYDVKMKEKGDIPEGYSVSREKKERFSLILESASTNQTSMYLCASSLGTGGEKLFFGSGTQLSVL.

The chain employs TRBV30 and TRBJ1-5; maybe TRBD1 (6 bases). V was clipped by 8 bases and J by 2 bases, with 13 bases between them. Germline loops: CDR1 GTSNPN, CDR2 SVGIG (reference sequence). This CDR3 is built from 13 residues. CDR3 residues: CAAEGGRNQPQHF. The CDR3 DNA sequence: TGTGCCGCAGAAGGGGGTCGCAATCAGCCCCAGCATTTT.

The chain recombines TRBV5-4 with TRBJ1-6; no firm D call. From germline, CDR1 is SGHNT and CDR2 YYREEE (reference sequence). The CDR3 runs 15 residues. V lost 0 bases, J lost 5 bases, and 9 bases lay in between. The CDR3 region is CASSLAGRDNSPLHF. CDR3 coding DNA: TGTGCCAGCAGCTTGGCGGGGAGGGATAATTCACCCCTCCACTTT.

The J gene is TRBJ1-1, the V gene TRBV7-3, with D hard to call. The CDR3 totals 13 residues. V gave up 4 bases and J gave up 0 bases, with 6 bases separating them. Germline lookup yields CDR1 SGHTA and CDR2 FQGTGA. DNA for the CDR3: TGTGCCAGCAGCTCCCAGGTGAACACTGAAGCTTTCTTT. Its translation is CASSSQVNTEAFF.